Listed below are T cell receptor beta chains from one sample, sequenced in a study of T cells in Graves' hyperthyroidism and ophthalmopathy. One entry per CDR3 protein, called by TCRdb with MiXCR from the multiplex PCR reads. The sample includes hundreds of thousands of distinct CDR3 sequences, over 11% of them seen just once. Sequenced material: blood. These receptors were taken from a woman aged 30 to 39 with Graves' hyperthyroidism. Each CDR3 is given with its conserved first and last residue. D genes are given only for firm matches. Rows give clone size only sometimes, using once, few, many, or a class for an expanded clone.

v_gene,j_gene,d_gene,abundance,CDR3nt,CDR3aa
TRBV5-1,TRBJ2-3,-,many,TGCGCCAGCAGCTCGGCGGATCGTAGCACAGATACGCAGTATTTT,CASSSADRSTDTQYF
TRBV4-1,TRBJ1-3,TRBD1,few,TGCGCCAGCACACAGACAGGGGGAAACACCATATATTTT,CASTQTGGNTIYF
TRBV6-2/TRBV6-3,TRBJ2-2,TRBD2,few,TGTGCCAGCGGTTTACTAGCGGGAGCCGGGGAGCTGTTTTTT,CASGLLAGAGELFF
TRBV30,TRBJ1-1,-,-,TGTGCCTGGAGTCGTGCGCGACCTGAAGCTTTCTTT,CAWSRARPEAFF
TRBV7-2,TRBJ2-2,TRBD2,few,TGTGCCAGCACCTCAATAGCGGGAGGGCTGAAGGCCGGGGAGCTGTTTTTT,CASTSIAGGLKAGELFF
TRBV5-1,TRBJ2-7,TRBD1,few,TGCGCCAGCAGCTGGACAGGGGGCAGCGGATACGAGCAGTACTTC,CASSWTGGSGYEQYF
TRBV9,TRBJ2-1,TRBD2,-,TGTGCCAGCAGCATAACTAGCGGGAACTACAATGAGCAGTTCTTC,CASSITSGNYNEQFF
TRBV10-2,TRBJ2-1,-,-,TGCGCCAGCGGCGTAACCAATGAGCAGTTCTTC,CASGVTNEQFF
TRBV20-1,TRBJ2-2,TRBD2,few,TGCAGTGCTAGGGTAGCGGGAGCCGGGGAGCTGTTTTTT,CSARVAGAGELFF
TRBV6-2/TRBV6-3,TRBJ1-2,TRBD1,few,TGTGCCAGCAGCTCTCTTCAGGGGGCGCATAATGGCTACACCTTC,CASSSLQGAHNGYTF
TRBV20-1,TRBJ2-2,TRBD1,few,TGCAGTGCTAGGGGTTCCTTAGGGGGCGAGTACGGGGAGCTGTTTTTT,CSARGSLGGEYGELFF
TRBV2,TRBJ2-7,-,many,TGTGCCAGCAGTGAACGGGCCTACGAGCAGTACTTC,CASSERAYEQYF
TRBV7-9,TRBJ2-3,TRBD2,-,TGTGCCAGCAGCTTGGGGACTAGCGGGAGTTATAATCGCACAGATACGCAGTATTTT,CASSLGTSGSYNRTDTQYF
TRBV11-2,TRBJ2-5,TRBD2,-,TGTGCCAGCAGCTCCTATGGGGGGGGAGAGACCCAGTACTTC,CASSSYGGGETQYF
TRBV10-3,TRBJ1-1,-,many,TGTGCCATCAGTGGTTCCACTGAAGCTTTCTTT,CAISGSTEAFF
TRBV5-1,TRBJ1-1,TRBD1,many,TGCGCCAGCAGCCCAAGACAGGGAGTCGACACTGAAGCTTTCTTT,CASSPRQGVDTEAFF
TRBV27,TRBJ2-1,-,many,TGTGCCAGCACCTCTGAGTTAGACTCCGGACCCGATTTGGGCTACAATGAGCAGTTCTTC,CASTSELDSGPDLGYNEQFF
TRBV28,TRBJ2-7,-,many,TGTGCCAGCAGTTTAGTCAGGGACGAGCAGTACTTC,CASSLVRDEQYF
TRBV27,TRBJ1-1,TRBD1,-,TGTGCCAGCTCGGCGACAGGGAGAGAGGAGGCTGAAGCTTTCTTT,CASSATGREEAEAFF
TRBV20-1,TRBJ2-5,TRBD2,many,TGCAGTGCTAGTCCTAGCGGGGCACAAGAGACCCAGTACTTC,CSASPSGAQETQYF
TRBV11-3,TRBJ2-5,-,-,TGTGCCAGCAGCTCCCTCAGGGGAAGTGAAGAGACCCAGTACTTC,CASSSLRGSEETQYF
TRBV27,TRBJ2-1,TRBD1,many,TGTGCCAGCAGTTTATTAATCGACTTCGGGACAGGGTACGACAATGAGCAGTTCTTC,CASSLLIDFGTGYDNEQFF
TRBV27,TRBJ2-3,-,many,TGTGCCAGCAGTTTATTAGCGCCTCAAAGCGGCGATACGCAGTATTTT,CASSLLAPQSGDTQYF
TRBV29-1,TRBJ1-2,TRBD1,-,TGCAGCGTTGGCCTGGACAGGGGCTATGGCTACACCTTC,CSVGLDRGYGYTF
TRBV19,TRBJ1-5,-,-,TGTGCCAGTAGTAAACAGGAAGGGCGCGGGCAGCCCCAGCATTTT,CASSKQEGRGQPQHF
TRBV6-1,TRBJ1-4,TRBD1,-,TGTGCCAGTAAGTTGGGACAGACAAATGAAAAACTGTTTTTT,CASKLGQTNEKLFF
TRBV6-4,TRBJ2-3,-,-,TGTGCCAGCAATGACGACGGTTCCACAGATACGCAGTATTTT,CASNDDGSTDTQYF
TRBV7-6,TRBJ1-1,-,-,TGTGCCAGCAGCTCTCAGGAGAACACTGAAGCTTTCTTT,CASSSQENTEAFF
TRBV19,TRBJ1-2,-,-,TGTGCCAGTATGGAGGGTGGAGGCGGCTACACCTTC,CASMEGGGGYTF
TRBV20-1,TRBJ2-1,-,-,TGCAGTGCTAGGAGCCAGGTAAACAGACTTGAGCAGTTCTTC,CSARSQVNRLEQFF
TRBV4-1,TRBJ2-3,-,-,TGCGCCAGCAGCCAAGATGGGGACAACACAGATACGCAGTATTTT,CASSQDGDNTDTQYF
TRBV6-5,TRBJ1-2,-,-,TGTGCCAGCAGTTACACCTCGCTGTCAGGCCCCGGAGAGGATGGCTACACCTTC,CASSYTSLSGPGEDGYTF
TRBV12-3/TRBV12-4,TRBJ1-1,-,many,TGTGCCAGCAGTTTAGCCCGGACCCCCACTGAAGCTTTCTTT,CASSLARTPTEAFF
TRBV11-2,TRBJ2-7,TRBD2,many,TGTGCCAGCAGCTTAGTAGCGGGGACTAGCGGGAAACACTACGAGCAGTACTTC,CASSLVAGTSGKHYEQYF
TRBV7-6,TRBJ2-6,-,-,TGTGCCAGCAGCTTAGCACCTTTCTCTGGGGCCAACGTCCTGACTTTC,CASSLAPFSGANVLTF
TRBV10-3,TRBJ2-1,-,few,TGTGCCATCAGTGAGCCGAATCTTGAGACCCCTAACAATGAGCAGTTCTTC,CAISEPNLETPNNEQFF
TRBV28,TRBJ2-1,TRBD1,many,TGTGCCAGCATAAGGGACAGGAGATACAATGAGCAGTTCTTC,CASIRDRRYNEQFF
TRBV11-2,TRBJ1-2,-,-,TGTGCCAGCAGCTTAAATTCAGGCGGGGGCTACACCTTC,CASSLNSGGGYTF
TRBV10-3,TRBJ1-5,TRBD1,-,TGTGCCATCAGTGAATTGGGACAGACGGATCAGCCCCAGCATTTT,CAISELGQTDQPQHF
TRBV6-2/TRBV6-3,TRBJ1-5,TRBD1,many,TGTGCCAGCGGGACAGGGGCAGGACAGCCCCAGCATTTT,CASGTGAGQPQHF
TRBV20-1,TRBJ2-1,-,few,TGCAGTGCTAGACCTGGCGCTACCTGGGGGGATGAGCAGTTCTTC,CSARPGATWGDEQFF
TRBV7-9,TRBJ2-1,TRBD1,many,TGTGCCAGCAGCCCACCCATGGGACAGGGGGACAATGAGCAGTTCTTC,CASSPPMGQGDNEQFF
TRBV27,TRBJ2-3,-,few,TGTGCCAGCAGTTTTTGGTTGGGCACAGATACGCAGTATTTT,CASSFWLGTDTQYF
TRBV11-2,TRBJ2-7,-,many,TGTGCCAGCAGCTTGTCGGGCGACTTCTACGAGCAGTACTTC,CASSLSGDFYEQYF
TRBV12-3/TRBV12-4,TRBJ2-7,TRBD1,many,TGTGCCAGCAGTTCCCCCTGGGACAGATGGAACCCCTACTTC,CASSSPWDRWNPYF
TRBV28,TRBJ1-2,-,many,TGTGCCAGCAGTTTTCGGTATGGCTACACCTTC,CASSFRYGYTF
TRBV6-5,TRBJ2-6,-,many,TGTGCCAGCAGTTACGAGGGGGCTGGGGCCAACGTCCTGACTTTC,CASSYEGAGANVLTF
TRBV29-1,TRBJ1-1,-,-,TGCAGCGTGGGCCCCGGGGGTGGTGAAGCTTTCTTT,CSVGPGGGEAFF
TRBV5-6,TRBJ2-5,-,many,TGTGCCAGCAGCCGTCAGGGGCTTAAAGAGACCCAGTACTTC,CASSRQGLKETQYF
TRBV12-3/TRBV12-4,TRBJ2-5,TRBD2,-,TGTGCCAGCAGTTTCTTGGGTAGCGGGATGTACCAAGAGACCCAGTACTTC,CASSFLGSGMYQETQYF
TRBV5-8,TRBJ2-7,TRBD2,many,TGTGCCAGCAGCTGGAGCGGGAGTCTCGAGCAGTACTTC,CASSWSGSLEQYF
TRBV30,TRBJ2-7,-,many,TGTGCCTGGAGTGATCTGGTGGCGGTTCGCTACGAGCAGTACTTC,CAWSDLVAVRYEQYF
TRBV20-1,TRBJ2-7,-,-,TGCAGTGCTAGAGCCACCGGGAGCGACTACGAGCAGTACTTC,CSARATGSDYEQYF